The 20 T cell receptor beta chains below all came from one sample that was sequenced in a study of blood T cell repertoires in COVID-19. The repertoire was sequenced with immunoSEQ multiplex PCR; TCRdb's copy has only in-frame clones and lacks some. Of some 130,000 clones listed, 80% to 85% were seen once; the top ten hold over 1.1%. Specimen: peripheral blood. These receptor sequences come from a man between 60 and 70 years old with acute or convalescent COVID-19.

The chain couples TRBV10-3 to TRBJ1-2, with TRBD1 identical over 9 bases. Germline CDR1 and CDR2: ENHRY and SYGVKD. The trim removed 4 bases at V and 7 bases at J, leaving 7 bases unmatched. The CDR3 contains 14 residues. The chain's CDR3 is CAISATRDRVGYTF. The DNA of the CDR3 is TGTGCCATCAGTGCTACACGGGACAGGGTTGGCTACACCTTC.

J is TRBJ1-1 and V is TRBV2, with 7 bases identical to TRBD1. Germline assignment: CDR1 SNHLY and CDR2 FYNNEI. CDR3 length equals 13 residues. Trimming removed 9 bases from V and 0 bases from J; junction bases left unmatched: 4. CDR3 DNA: TGTGCCAGTCAGGGACAGATGAACACTGAAGCTTTCTTT. It yields the protein CASQGQMNTEAFF.

The chain couples TRBV27 to TRBJ1-5; D is undetermined. CDR3 size: 13 residues. Trimming stripped 0 bases from V and 6 bases from J, with 6 bases between. The germline V gene has CDR1 MNHEY and CDR2 SMNVEV (reference sequence). The CDR3 nucleotides read TGTGCCAGCAGTTTATCTTGGAGTCAGCCCCAGCATTTT. Translating gives CASSLSWSQPQHF.

V usage is TRBV7-3 and J usage is TRBJ2-1; D gene unclear. Trimming removed 2 bases from V and 3 bases from J, with 11 bases in between. CDR1 and CDR2 (germline): SGHTA, FQGTGA. The CDR3 is made up of 15 amino acids. CDR3 coding DNA: TGTGCCAGCAGCTTATCCAGCGTTAACTACAATGAGCAGTTCTTC. This translates into CASSLSSVNYNEQFF. Looking up the rest from reference TRBV7-3 and TRBJ2-1 gives the full variable domain: GAGVSQTPSNKVTEKGKYVELRCDPISGHTALYWYRQSLGQGPEFLIYFQGTGAADDSGLPNDRFFAVRPEGSVSTLKIQRTERGDSAVYLCASSLSSVNYNEQFFGPGTRLTVL.

V is TRBV6-5 and J is TRBJ1-2, with 8 bases matching TRBD1. The J segment lost 6 bases and the V segment lost 5 bases, leaving 11 bases of the junction unmatched. CDR3 length: 15 residues. Germline CDR1 reads MNHEY; CDR2 reads SVGAGI. CDR3 residues: CASSPPVDRENGYTF. The CDR3 DNA follows: TGTGCCAGCAGTCCCCCGGTGGACAGGGAGAATGGCTACACCTTC.

The V call is TRBV9, the J call TRBJ1-2, with a weak D call TRBD1 (5 bases). The CDR3 sequence is 16 residues long. Germline CDR1 and CDR2: SGDLS and YYNGEE. The V gene lost 3 bases and the J gene lost 2 bases, with 17 bases spanning the gap. CDR3 DNA sequence: TGTGCCAGCAGCGCGCACTGGGGGGAAAGGAACTATGGCTACACCTTC. This sequence encodes CASSAHWGERNYGYTF. Based on the CDR3 plus reference TRBV9 and TRBJ1-2, the full variable domain is DSGVTQTPKHLITATGQRVTLRCSPRSGDLSVYWYQQSLDQGLQFLIQYYNGEERAKGNILERFSAQQFPDLHSELNLSSLELGDSALYFCASSAHWGERNYGYTFGSGTRLTVV.

V is TRBV12-5 and J is TRBJ1-6; 9 nucleotides align to TRBD1. Germline CDR1 is LGHNT and CDR2 is FRNRAP. V dropped 1 base and J dropped 6; count of bases not matched to a gene: 1. CDR3 size: 15 residues. The CDR3 loop reads CASGLGDRANSPLHF. The CDR3 region has the DNA TGTGCTAGTGGTTTGGGGGACAGGGCTAATTCACCCCTCCACTTT.

This chain joins TRBV30 and TRBJ1-2; 9 bases agree with TRBD1. CDR1 and CDR2 (germline): GTSNPN, SVGIG (reference sequence). The CDR3 sequence is 12 residues long. With 5 bases clipped from V and 2 bases from J, the junction kept 0 bases outside the gene matches. CDR3 amino acids: CAWDRGNYGYTF. CDR3 bases: TGTGCCTGGGACAGGGGGAACTATGGCTACACCTTC.

The chain carries TRBV5-1 and TRBJ2-2; 7 nucleotides agree with TRBD2. Germline V gene lookup returns CDR1 SGHRS and CDR2 YFSETQ. Germline trimming cut 7 bases from V and 6 bases from J; bases unmatched to any gene: 9. The CDR3 covers 14 residues. The CDR3 spells CASGLQAGSGELFF. DNA for the CDR3: TGCGCCAGCGGCCTCCAAGCGGGATCCGGGGAGCTGTTTTTT.

J is TRBJ2-7 and V is TRBV12-3 or TRBV12-4; 9 nucleotides match TRBD1. V dropped 0 bases and J dropped 6; count of bases not matched to a gene: 0. The CDR3 sequence is 13 residues long. CDR3 sequence: CASSLATGGEQYF. As DNA, the CDR3 is TGTGCCAGCAGTTTAGCGACAGGGGGCGAGCAGTACTTC.

The chain recombines TRBV11-2 with TRBJ2-4; possibly TRBD1 for D (5 bases). V shed 3 bases and J shed 6 bases, with 12 bases lying between them. The germline V gene encodes CDR1 SGHAT and CDR2 FQNNGV. This CDR3 has 14 residues. CDR3 region: CASSFWQGTNIQYF. CDR3 DNA sequence: TGTGCCAGCAGCTTTTGGCAGGGTACAAACATTCAGTACTTC.

The CDR3 region has the DNA TGTGCCAGCAGCAGGGACAGGGGCCACACAGATACGCAGTATTTT. This codes for CASSRDRGHTDTQYF. The chain carries TRBV5-4 and TRBJ2-3, with TRBD1 matching 10 bases. Germline V gene data show CDR1 as SGHNT and CDR2 as YYREEE (reference sequence). The CDR3 runs 15 residues. Trimming cost V 4 bases and J 2 bases; bases outside gene matches: 4.

The J gene is TRBJ2-1, the V gene TRBV27, with unresolved D. Germline V gene data show CDR1 as MNHEY and CDR2 as SMNVEV (reference sequence). Trimming removed 4 bases at V and 0 bases at J, with 7 bases between. The CDR3 loop spans 14 amino acids. CDR3 sequence: CASSSISSYNEQFF. The CDR3 DNA follows: TGTGCCAGCAGTTCCATCAGCTCCTACAATGAGCAGTTCTTC.

CDR3 sequence reads: CASSFPGVGENIQYF. The DNA for the CDR3 is TGTGCCAGCAGCTTTCCCGGAGTCGGAGAGAACATTCAGTACTTC. The chain employs TRBV5-4 and TRBJ2-4; D is undetermined. The CDR3 runs to 15 residues. V was cut by 2 bases and J by 7 bases, with 16 bases left in between. Germline V CDR1 and CDR2: SGHNT, YYREEE (reference sequence).

DNA for the CDR3: TGTGCCAGCTCGCCAGGGAGCAATGAGCAGTTCTTC. This sequence encodes CASSPGSNEQFF. The chain combines TRBV18 with TRBJ2-1; D is possibly TRBD1 or TRBD2 (5 bases each). With 6 bases removed from V and 6 bases from J, the gap between germline ends came to 9 bases. CDR3 length: 12 residues. Germline lookup yields CDR1 KGHSH and CDR2 LQKENI. Full variable domain (remainder filled in from reference TRBV18 and TRBJ2-1): NAGVMQNPRHLVRRRGQEARLRCSPMKGHSHVYWYRQLPEEGLKFMVYLQKENIIDESGMPKERFSAEFPKEGPSILRIQQVVRGDSAAYFCASSPGSNEQFFGPGTRLTVL.

The rearrangement links TRBV4-1 to TRBJ1-1, with D hard to call. Trimming took off 1 base at V and 3 bases at J, with 6 bases between the two ends. Per germline, CDR1 MGHRA and CDR2 YSYEKL. The CDR3 extends over 13 amino acids. The CDR3 sequence is CASSQGSHTEAFF. For the CDR3, the DNA is TGCGCCAGCAGCCAAGGGAGCCACACTGAAGCTTTCTTT.

The V and J genes are TRBV5-1 and TRBJ1-6, with D perhaps matching TRBD1 (5 bases). The V end was cut by 0 bases, the J end by 6 bases, with 7 bases between. The CDR3 extends over 14 amino acids. The germline V gene encodes CDR1 SGHRS and CDR2 YFSETQ. CDR3 sequence (DNA): TGCGCCAGCAGCTTGGAACAGGCTAATTCACCCCTCCACTTT. Its translation is CASSLEQANSPLHF.

The chain links TRBV2 to TRBJ1-5; 7 nucleotides match TRBD1. With V trimmed by 7 bases and J by 5 bases, 5 bases remained unmatched. CDR3 length equals 13 residues. The V gene's germline CDR1 is SNHLY and CDR2 FYNNEI. CDR3 loop: CASTRQGDQPQHF. The CDR3 DNA is TGTGCCAGCACTCGACAGGGTGATCAGCCCCAGCATTTT.

This chain connects TRBV14 to TRBJ1-2; 7 bases line up with TRBD1. The CDR3 is made up of 15 amino acids. The V segment lost 4 bases and the J segment 5 bases; nucleotides outside the gene matches: 10. CDR1 and CDR2 (germline): SGHDN, FVKESK. The CDR3, as DNA: TGTGCCAGCAGCCGTACACCGGGACAGCTGTATGGCTACACCTTC. This sequence encodes CASSRTPGQLYGYTF.

The CDR3 protein is CASSPGTGSYNEQFF. The CDR3 nucleotides read TGCGCCAGCAGCCCTGGGACAGGCTCCTACAATGAGCAGTTCTTC. This chain uses TRBV5-1 with TRBJ2-1, with 8 bases lining up with TRBD1. The CDR3 spans 15 residues. The junction had 3 bases not matched to a gene; V was cut back by 4 bases and J by 0 bases. Germline V CDR1 and CDR2: SGHRS, YFSETQ.